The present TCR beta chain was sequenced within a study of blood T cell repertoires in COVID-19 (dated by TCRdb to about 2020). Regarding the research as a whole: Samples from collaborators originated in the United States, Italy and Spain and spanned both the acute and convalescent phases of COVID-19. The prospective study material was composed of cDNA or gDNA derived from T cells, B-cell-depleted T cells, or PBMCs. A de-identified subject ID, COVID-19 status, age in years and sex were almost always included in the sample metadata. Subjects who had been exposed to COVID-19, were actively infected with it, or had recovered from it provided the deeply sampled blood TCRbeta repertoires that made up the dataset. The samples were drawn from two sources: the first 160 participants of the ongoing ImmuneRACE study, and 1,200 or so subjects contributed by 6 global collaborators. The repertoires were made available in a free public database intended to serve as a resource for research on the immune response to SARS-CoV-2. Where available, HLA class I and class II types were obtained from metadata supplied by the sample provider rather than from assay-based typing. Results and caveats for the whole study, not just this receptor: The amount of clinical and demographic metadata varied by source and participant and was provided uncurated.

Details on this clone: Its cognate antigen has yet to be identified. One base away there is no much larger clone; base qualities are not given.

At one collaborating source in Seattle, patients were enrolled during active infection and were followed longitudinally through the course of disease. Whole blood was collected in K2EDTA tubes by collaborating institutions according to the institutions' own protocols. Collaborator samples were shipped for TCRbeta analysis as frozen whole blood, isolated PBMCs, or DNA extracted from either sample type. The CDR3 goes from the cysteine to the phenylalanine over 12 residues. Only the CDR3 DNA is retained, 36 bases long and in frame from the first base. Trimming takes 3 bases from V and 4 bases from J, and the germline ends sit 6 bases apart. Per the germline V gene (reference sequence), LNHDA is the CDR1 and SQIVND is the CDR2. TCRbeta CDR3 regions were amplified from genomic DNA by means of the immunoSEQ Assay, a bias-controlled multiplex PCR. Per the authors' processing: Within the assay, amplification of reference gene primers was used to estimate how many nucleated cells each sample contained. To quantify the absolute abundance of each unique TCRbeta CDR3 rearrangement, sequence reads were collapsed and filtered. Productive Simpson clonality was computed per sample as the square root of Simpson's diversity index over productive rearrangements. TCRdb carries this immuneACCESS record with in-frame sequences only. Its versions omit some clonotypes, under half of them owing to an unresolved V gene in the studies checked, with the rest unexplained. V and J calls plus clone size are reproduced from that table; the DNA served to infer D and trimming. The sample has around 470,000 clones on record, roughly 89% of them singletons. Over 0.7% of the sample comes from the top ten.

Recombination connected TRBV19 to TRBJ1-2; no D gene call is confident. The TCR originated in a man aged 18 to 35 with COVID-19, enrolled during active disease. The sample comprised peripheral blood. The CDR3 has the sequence CASSIRLYGYTF. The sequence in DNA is TGTGCCAGTAGTATTCGTCTCTATGGCTACACCTTC.